The present entry profiles one T cell receptor beta chain with its context. This clone showed up just a few times. Its antigen target is currently unknown. No qualities accompany the bases; no much larger clone lies one base away. The sample belongs to a study of cytomegalovirus exposure and HLA in healthy donors (dated by TCRdb to about 2017). Concerning the study at large: An earlier analysis of fewer than 750 of the donors reported roughly 300 Gb of sequence data and around 120 million unique TCR beta sequences obtained from 180 million or so T cells. An early release covering roughly 580 HLA-typed donors comprised about 300 gigabases of sequencing data and around 85 million unique TCR sequences. Of the approximately 370 genotyped donors, approximately 80% were placed in the genetic ancestry cluster associated with self-reported Caucasian donors. The study aimed to test whether signatures of past pathogen exposure could be identified by cataloging public T cell receptors. The study used immunosequencing to profile the T cell repertoires of around 600 subjects and linked those repertoires to cytomegalovirus serostatus. A separate validation cohort of some 130 different subjects was used in addition to the roughly 720-subject first cohort. The study combined high-throughput TCR immunosequencing, statistical association of individual TCRs with disease status, and machine learning to predict cytomegalovirus infection status. A later analysis re-analyzed previously published TCR beta repertoires from 660 or so donors and added high-resolution HLA genotyping to study TCR occurrence patterns. In the later analysis, no new phenotypic data were used to find candidate immune exposures; instead, reliance was placed on TCR beta sequences and their occurrence across donors. An earlier analysis of fewer than 700 of the donors applied high-throughput TCR beta sequencing to assess whether each TCR beta V gene segment acted as functional or pseudogenic. Donor age, sex, ethnicity and CMV serostatus were collected together with the repertoire data. In a later genetic analysis, genome-wide SNP genotypes for 398 of the 666 donors were used, and that subset was treated as a discovery cohort. Every discovery cohort repertoire had been produced on one sequencing platform. Both class I and class II loci were covered by HLA typing, at four-digit resolution. Typing coverage differed by locus: A, B, C, DRB1 and DQB1 were typed in roughly 620-630 donors, DQA1 in roughly 500, DPA1 in 600 to 610, and DPB1 in 450 to 490. Four to six DR-DQ haplotypes were handled as single units for association and clustering, since linkage in the cohort was strong. On average, roughly 240,000 unique TCR beta nucleotide sequences were sequenced per donor among about 400 genotyped donors of the cohort, with about 19% of those sequences being non-productive.

The receptor library was made with the immunoSEQ multiplex PCR assay. For the multiplex PCR, a mixture combining 60 forward primers for TCR Vbeta segments and 13 reverse primers for TCR Jbeta segments was used. The CDR3 region of rearranged TCR beta genes was amplified from genomic DNA with a multiplex PCR assay. The Illumina HiSeq System was used to sequence the amplified TCR beta libraries as 87-base-pair reads. Concerning the study's data processing: Across the 670 or so repertoires, a later analysis counted 80 million or so unique TCR beta chains, around 10 million of which were shared by at least two donors. To remove PCR and sequencing errors, raw reads were error-corrected and collapsed into unique sequences using a nearest-neighbor algorithm that merged closely related sequences. CDR3 sequences were aligned to IMGT reference sequences to assign V, D and J gene segments. For a sequence to be retained, a match of at least six nucleotides to both a V gene segment and a J gene segment was required. A rearrangement counted as productive if the CDR3 had no stop codons and remained in frame with V and J, and every other rearrangement counted as non-productive. CDR3 was defined according to IMGT convention as the region running from the second conserved V-encoded cysteine to the conserved J-encoded phenylalanine. The earlier analysis of roughly 590 of the donors excluded any sequence lacking an unambiguous match to a single V gene segment. An earlier analysis of a few hundred of the donors classified V segments as functional when productive rearrangements were above 56.7% and as segregating when the standard deviation between donors was above 5%. A statistical classification framework was developed to diagnose cytomegalovirus status using the catalog of TCR beta chain sequences. In a later analysis, TCR nucleotide sequences were compared against IMGT/GENE-DB human TR gene sequences so that V and J genes could be assigned. A later analysis assigned CDR3 sequences and most-parsimonious VDJ recombination scenarios with the TCRdist pipeline. In a later analysis, each TCR beta chain was defined by its CDR3 amino acid sequence together with its V-gene family, and reads without a unique V-gene family were excluded. To address suspected cross-contamination and a sequencing artifact, a later analysis removed approximately 600 highly shared, low-generation-probability nucleotide sequences. In a later analysis, a clonal expansion index for each public chain was calculated from normalized within-repertoire ranks of inferred template counts. In a later analysis, generation probabilities were computed with a VDJ recombination model fitted to out-of-frame rearrangements, and the resulting probabilities were checked against IGoR. In a later analysis, hypergeometric tests were used to score TCR-TCR, TCR-HLA and TCR-CMV co-occurrence, with a repertoire-size bias correction applied to TCR pairs. False discovery rates were estimated in a later analysis by permuting HLA or CMV assignments 20 times. In a later analysis, co-occurring TCRs were grouped with DBSCAN, and TCRdist sequence similarity was added when clustering was performed within HLA-allele-positive subsets. For co-occurrence clustering, repertoires with fewer than 30,000 or more than 120,000 public chains were excluded, along with a handful of repertoires with anomalous nucleotide sharing. The table was pulled from immuneACCESS by TCRdb, which kept in-frame rearrangements only. Such tables lose some clones; where checked, under half of the loss comes from unresolved V genes, and the rest has no known cause. V and J calls and clone size follow that table, whereas D and trimming were derived from the DNA. Here the sample has about 110,000 clones; roughly four fifths occur a single time. The ten largest clones capture roughly 23% of the sample.

The cohort was made up of hundreds of healthy bone marrow donors. All cohort members were sampled while nominally healthy, although unrecorded immune exposures were likely present. The donor tested CMV seropositive and was one of the 289 seropositive cohort members. A peripheral blood sample was collected from each donor, and TCR beta sequencing was performed on peripheral blood mononuclear cells. Genomic DNA was extracted from the blood cell samples with the Qiagen DNeasy Blood Extraction Kit. Broad study findings and their caveats: The authors suggested that the approach could potentially be extended to other disease states and immunological phenotypes. Broadly in line with IMGT annotations, most TCR beta V segments showed up in productive rearrangements about 87% or about 30% of the time in an earlier analysis of 587 of the donors. Compared with the roughly 670-donor mean, donors in an Asian-associated ancestry cluster had fewer N-insertions in productive TCRs, according to a later genetic analysis. A further reported finding was that TCR beta sequences accurately predicted the HLA-A and HLA-B alleles for most subjects in the first cohort. Across donors, most TCR sequences were observed very rarely, whereas some public TCRs were present in many individuals. In a later analysis, HLA-associated TCR beta chains showed more clonal expansion and lower generation probabilities than non-associated chains that were equally common. Cytomegalovirus status was reported to be diagnosed by the classifier with high specificity and sensitivity in both the original and validation cohorts. In vitro tests confirmed that a few of the cytomegalovirus-associated TCR beta chains recognize cytomegalovirus antigens. This cohort had only TCR beta chains sequenced, and the lack of alpha or paired-chain data limited which features could be detected. When HLA alleles, especially DR and DQ, strongly co-occurred, TCR associations were difficult to assign to individual alleles. According to a later analysis, parvovirus B19, influenza, CMV and Epstein-Barr virus appeared linked to several top co-occurrence clusters. A total of about 180 TCR beta chains were listed by the study as associated with cytomegalovirus. A cluster of highly shared sequence variants was judged likely to represent a technical artifact of the sequencing pipeline. Most CMV-associated TCR beta chains appeared to be HLA-restricted in a later analysis, and the HLA associations seemed to be driven largely by CMV exposure. Correlated functional status among segregating V segments might reflect linkage disequilibrium, but an unknown experimental factor could not be ruled out. Because counts were too low, about 18 rarely observed V segments, including chromosome 9 orphons, were left out of the earlier analysis of approximately 580 of the donors. In a later analysis, some 17,000 TCR beta sequences were associated with specific HLA alleles at a false discovery rate of 0.05. CMV serostatus was the only immune exposure information available for the cohort. Presence/absence analyses assumed roughly uniform sequencing depth across donors, an assumption that may not hold. A later genetic analysis associated a missense DCLRE1C variant with V-gene and J-gene trimming of TCR beta chains, and an independent cohort replicated the association. According to a later analysis, TCR association rates differed among HLA loci, with DRB1 alleles showing the most associated TCRs and HLA-C alleles showing the fewest. HLA typing was unavailable for some donors at each locus, so association tests used only the typed subset.

The sequence was collected from a man aged 30 to 39 in good health and CMV-seropositive. Specimen: PBMCs.

This receptor has the CDR3 CASSRGLASETQYF. At the DNA level, the sequence is TGTGCCAGCAGTCGGGGACTAGCATCAGAGACCCAGTACTTC. Recombination linked TRBV6-6 to TRBJ2-5; a stretch of 9 junction bases matches TRBD2. The germline V gene (reference sequence) yields MNHNY for CDR1 and SVGAGI for CDR2. Germline trimming amounts to 5 bases on V and 4 bases on J, with 5 as the count of junction bases outside the gene matches. The CDR3 spans 14 residues, from the cysteine through the phenylalanine. Only CDR3 DNA is held: 42 bases, read in frame from base 1.